The next 23 T cell receptor beta chains were all read from a single sample in a study of PD-1 blockade in classical Hodgkin lymphoma (dated by TCRdb to 2019 to 2021). Libraries were built with the immunoSEQ multiplex PCR assay. TCRdb obtained this table from immuneACCESS and retained in-frame rearrangements with V and J assigned. These tables miss some clones; where compared with another copy, unresolved V genes account for less than half of the shortfall, and the remainder is unexplained. This sample holds approximately 35,000 clones; 85% to 90% were observed only once. The ten most abundant clones make up 0.22% of the sample. In light of the paper, this sample's time point label describes: newly diagnosed, previously untreated cHL patient sample. CD4+ T cells were purified from thawed PBMCs by magnetic negative selection with a Miltenyi CD4+ T cell isolation kit. Sequencing was done on a sample of CD4+ T cells from blood. All receptors derive from a human donor with classical Hodgkin lymphoma.

This rearrangement joins TRBV5-1 to TRBJ1-3; D is perhaps TRBD1 (5 bases). This CDR3 comprises 15 residues. The V gene's germline CDR1 is SGHRS and CDR2 YFSETQ. V lost 0 bases and J 4 bases, leaving 11 bases between the germline ends. CDR3 nucleotide sequence: TGCGCCAGCAGCTTGGATGGACAATCGGGAAACACCATATATTTT. Protein sequence: CASSLDGQSGNTIYF.

This clone has just a few counts. This sequence joins TRBV20-1 and TRBJ2-2, with a weak D call TRBD1 (5 bases). The germline V gene encodes CDR1 DFQATT and CDR2 SNEGSKA (reference sequence). V gave up 5 bases and J gave up 5 bases, with 6 bases separating them. The length of the CDR3 is 11 residues. CDR3 protein: CSASGTGELFF. CDR3 nucleotide sequence: TGCAGTGCTTCAGGGACCGGGGAGCTGTTTTTT.

The chain combines TRBV5-1 with TRBJ2-7, with D perhaps matching TRBD1 (5 bases). The length of the CDR3 is 14 residues. V was shortened by 0 bases and J by 4 bases, with 11 bases between the two germline ends. The germline gives CDR1 SGHRS, CDR2 YFSETQ. The CDR3 DNA reads as TGCGCCAGCAGCTTGGCTGGGGCTCAATACGAGCAGTACTTC. Translated, it gives CASSLAGAQYEQYF.

The rearrangement links TRBV7-2 to TRBJ2-1, with a possible D match to TRBD2 (6 bases). Germline lookup yields CDR1 SGHTA and CDR2 FQGNSA. Trimming removed 5 bases at V and 8 bases at J, with 25 bases between. This CDR3 is built from 17 residues. The CDR3 loop reads CASSPPTTRTRSHEQFF. The CDR3 nucleotides read TGTGCCAGCAGCCCCCCCACGACTAGAACGAGGTCCCATGAGCAGTTCTTC.

CDR3 nucleotide sequence: TGTGCCACGACAGGCCAGCCCCTTTATCAGCCCCAGCATTTT. This codes for CATTGQPLYQPQHF. The gene calls are TRBV19 and TRBJ1-5; possibly TRBD1 for D (6 bases). Germline V gene lookup returns CDR1 LNHDA and CDR2 SQIVND (reference sequence). The V gene lost 10 bases and the J gene lost 5 bases, with 18 bases spanning the gap. The CDR3 covers 14 residues.

This chain connects TRBV18 to TRBJ1-5; possibly TRBD1 for D (6 bases). Per the germline V gene, CDR1 is KGHSH and CDR2 is LQKENI. This CDR3 comprises 15 residues. V lost 2 bases and J lost 2, with 10 bases in between. The CDR3 loop is CASSPISGGNQPQHF. The DNA of the CDR3 is TGTGCCAGCTCACCAATATCAGGGGGCAATCAGCCCCAGCATTTT.

This clone was counted only a few times. The rearrangement joins TRBV10-1 to TRBJ2-7, with D hard to call. The germline CDR1 and CDR2 sequences are WNHNN and SYGVQD (reference sequence). CDR3 size: 11 residues. Trimming took 2 bases from V and 2 from J, leaving 1 base between them. The CDR3: CASSEPYEQYF. The CDR3 DNA reads TGCGCCAGCAGTGAGCCCTACGAGCAGTACTTC.

The chain is built from TRBV6-5 and TRBJ1-6; D remains ambiguous. The length of the CDR3 is 13 residues. The germline V gene has CDR1 MNHEY and CDR2 SVGAGI. V was pared by 4 bases and J by 9 bases, with 10 bases between. The DNA for the CDR3 is TGTGCCAGCAGTTCCCGGTTTCGTTCACCCCTCCACTTT. Translation gives CASSSRFRSPLHF.

The chain couples TRBV11-2 to TRBJ1-4; D unclear. This CDR3 is built from 14 residues. V lost 2 bases to trimming and J lost 6 bases, with 10 bases between them. Germline V gene sequence: CDR1 SGHAT, CDR2 FQNNGV. The CDR3 region has the DNA TGTGCCAGCAGCTTACGGTATCAAGATGAAAAACTGTTTTTT. Its translation: CASSLRYQDEKLFF.

The CDR3 bases are TGCGCCAGCAGCTTGGACAGTTACACTGAAGCTTTCTTT. Its translation is CASSLDSYTEAFF. The chain joins TRBV5-1 to TRBJ1-1, with D unclear. The CDR3 totals 13 residues. Trimming took off 0 bases at V and 3 bases at J, with 6 bases between the two ends. Per germline, CDR1 SGHRS and CDR2 YFSETQ.

This sequence joins TRBV7-2 and TRBJ2-1; D not resolved. In germline, CDR1 is SGHTA, CDR2 FQGNSA. V shed 1 base and J shed 4 bases, with 8 bases lying between them. The CDR3 is 14 residues long. The CDR3 DNA is TGTGCCAGCAGCTTAGTACTCTTTTACAATGAGCAGTTCTTC. It yields the protein CASSLVLFYNEQFF.

The chain couples TRBV6-5 to TRBJ2-7, with 8 bases lining up with TRBD2. The CDR3 extends over 16 amino acids. In germline, CDR1 is MNHEY, CDR2 SVGAGI. The V and J ends lost 6 bases and 4 bases, in that order; junction bases with no gene match: 14. CDR3 sequence reads: CASSYQRAGGRYEQYF. CDR3 nucleotides: TGTGCCAGCAGCTACCAACGGGCGGGGGGAAGATACGAGCAGTACTTC.

The genes are TRBV6-6 and TRBJ1-1; D gene unclear. V lost 5 bases, J lost 0 bases, and 4 bases lay in between. The germline V gene has CDR1 MNHNY and CDR2 SVGAGI (reference sequence). The CDR3 loop spans 12 amino acids. The CDR3, as DNA: TGTGCCAGCAGTGGGGTGAACACTGAAGCTTTCTTT. It specifies CASSGVNTEAFF.

J is TRBJ1-5 and V is TRBV10-3, with D possibly TRBD1 on 5 matching bases. Germline V lookup: CDR1 ENHRY, CDR2 SYGVKD. The V gene lost 0 bases and the J gene lost 5 bases, with 8 bases spanning the gap. The CDR3 contains 14 residues. CDR3 sequence: CAISESGGDQPQHF. The CDR3 DNA reads TGTGCCATCAGTGAGTCGGGGGGTGATCAGCCCCAGCATTTT.

CDR3 sequence: CASSGEVVNTEAFF. The CDR3 DNA follows: TGTGCCAGCAGTGGAGAGGTGGTTAACACTGAAGCTTTCTTT. The chain links TRBV2 to TRBJ1-1; D gene uncertain. The germline V gene has CDR1 SNHLY and CDR2 FYNNEI. The CDR3 length is 14 residues. With 4 bases removed from V and 2 bases from J, the gap between germline ends came to 11 bases.

This clone was seen just once. This chain connects TRBV7-3 to TRBJ2-7; no reliable D call. V lost 0 bases and J 0 bases, leaving 6 bases between the germline ends. Germline V gives CDR1 SGHTA, CDR2 FQGTGA. This CDR3 has 14 residues. This chain's CDR3 is CASSLTESSYEQYF. CDR3 coding DNA: TGTGCCAGCAGCTTAACGGAAAGCTCCTACGAGCAGTACTTC.

The count of this clone is one. V and J are TRBV5-6 and TRBJ2-3; D remains ambiguous. V lost 0 bases, J lost 5 bases, and 10 bases lay in between. CDR1 SGHDT and CDR2 YYEEEE come from the germline V gene. The CDR3 is 14 amino acids. The CDR3 DNA follows: TGTGCCAGCAGCTTGGCGGGCCCCGTAGATACGCAGTATTTT. This translates into CASSLAGPVDTQYF. The whole variable domain, remainder taken from reference TRBV5-6 and TRBJ2-3, is DAGVTQSPTHLIKTRGQQVTLRCSPKSGHDTVSWYQQALGQGPQFIFQYYEEEERQRGNFPDRFSGHQFPNYSSELNVNALLLGDSALYLCASSLAGPVDTQYFGPGTRLTVL.

This chain joins TRBV19 and TRBJ2-3; either TRBD1 or TRBD2 may supply D (5 bases each). Trimming took 5 bases from V and 4 from J, leaving 7 bases between them. The germline V gene has CDR1 LNHDA and CDR2 SQIVND (reference sequence). This CDR3 comprises 12 residues. Here the CDR3 reads CASSGGADTQYF. The CDR3 region has the DNA TGTGCCAGTAGTGGGGGAGCAGATACGCAGTATTTT.

This chain links TRBV23-1 with TRBJ2-5; D is undetermined. TRBV23-1 is annotated as an ORF whose role is uncertain. The V end lost 6 bases, the J end lost 4 bases, and 12 bases lay between the germline ends. This CDR3 is built from 13 residues. In DNA form, the CDR3 reads TGCGCCAGCAGGCGCACTTGGGCAGAGACCCAGTACTTC. This codes for CASRRTWAETQYF.

This clone was counted between two and nine times. The chain uses TRBV18 and TRBJ1-3; D unresolved. V was shortened by 2 bases and J by 5 bases, with 10 bases between the two germline ends. The germline CDR1 and CDR2 sequences are KGHSH and LQKENI. This CDR3 is built from 14 residues. The CDR3 coding sequence is TGTGCCAGCTCACCAGGATTCGATCGAAACACCATATATTTT. This encodes CASSPGFDRNTIYF. Full variable domain (missing parts from reference TRBV18 and TRBJ1-3): NAGVMQNPRHLVRRRGQEARLRCSPMKGHSHVYWYRQLPEEGLKFMVYLQKENIIDESGMPKERFSAEFPKEGPSILRIQQVVRGDSAAYFCASSPGFDRNTIYFGEGSWLTVV.

The rearrangement uses TRBV5-6 and TRBJ2-1; TRBD1 matches at 8 bases. J was trimmed by 4 bases and V by 3 bases; bases with no gene match: 9. The V gene's germline CDR1 is SGHDT and CDR2 YYEEEE. The CDR3 is made up of 16 amino acids. CDR3 residues: CASSWTDRALYNEQFF. In DNA form, the CDR3 reads TGTGCCAGCAGCTGGACGGACAGGGCCTTATACAATGAGCAGTTCTTC.

The genes are TRBV7-2 and TRBJ1-1; D gene ambiguous. Trimming cost V 1 base and J 4 bases, with 16 bases left between them. Germline CDR1 is SGHTA and CDR2 is FQGNSA. The CDR3 length is 16 residues. The CDR3 sequence is CASSLGITVVGTEAFF. The CDR3 DNA sequence: TGTGCCAGCAGCTTAGGCATCACGGTAGTCGGCACTGAAGCTTTCTTT. Filled out from reference TRBV7-2 and TRBJ1-1, the complete variable domain reads GAGVSQSPSNKVTEKGKDVELRCDPISGHTALYWYRQSLGQGLEFLIYFQGNSAPDKSGLPSDRFSAERTGGSVSTLTIQRTQQEDSAVYLCASSLGITVVGTEAFFGQGTRLTVV.

The gene calls are TRBV2 and TRBJ2-5; a weak D match, TRBD2 (5 bases). The V and J ends lost 4 bases and 0 bases respectively, with 15 bases between them. The length of the CDR3 is 16 residues. CDR1 and CDR2 from the germline V gene are SNHLY and FYNNEI. The DNA for the CDR3 is TGTGCCAGCAGTGGGGAAGGACTCTGGTACCAAGAGACCCAGTACTTC. Its protein product is CASSGEGLWYQETQYF.